The entry that follows covers one T cell receptor beta chain sequence. Its specificity is not known. Germline V gives CDR1 MNHEY, CDR2 SVGAGI. CDR3 size: 13 residues. This entry is derived from a study of Graves' ophthalmopathy and Graves' hyperthyroidism. Whole-study findings and limits: With a specificity of 72.22% and a sensitivity of more than 65%, the model predicted ophthalmopathy progression. Among expanded thyroid clonotypes above 0.001 frequency, most also occurred in blood.

CDR3 regions of TCR beta were amplified from RNA transcripts. RT-PCR with HTBI primers came first, then second-round multiplex PCR. MiXCR, applied by TCRdb to the multiplex PCR reads, yields one record per CDR3 protein. The data contain about 550,000 distinct CDR3 sequences, 35% to 40% of them singletons. Hyperthyroidism cases were recent diagnoses of under 2 months' duration in people aged 18 to 65. Other autoimmune diseases, uncontrolled infections, pregnancy or lactation led to the exclusion of patients. This receptor was taken from an adult man with Graves' hyperthyroidism. This rearrangement joins TRBV6-5 to TRBJ2-7; the D is unclear. Sequenced sample: peripheral blood or thyroid tissue (not recorded which). CDR3 DNA sequence: TGTACCGGCAGCTCCTTCGCCTCCTACGAGCAGTACTTC. It specifies CTGSSFASYEQYF.